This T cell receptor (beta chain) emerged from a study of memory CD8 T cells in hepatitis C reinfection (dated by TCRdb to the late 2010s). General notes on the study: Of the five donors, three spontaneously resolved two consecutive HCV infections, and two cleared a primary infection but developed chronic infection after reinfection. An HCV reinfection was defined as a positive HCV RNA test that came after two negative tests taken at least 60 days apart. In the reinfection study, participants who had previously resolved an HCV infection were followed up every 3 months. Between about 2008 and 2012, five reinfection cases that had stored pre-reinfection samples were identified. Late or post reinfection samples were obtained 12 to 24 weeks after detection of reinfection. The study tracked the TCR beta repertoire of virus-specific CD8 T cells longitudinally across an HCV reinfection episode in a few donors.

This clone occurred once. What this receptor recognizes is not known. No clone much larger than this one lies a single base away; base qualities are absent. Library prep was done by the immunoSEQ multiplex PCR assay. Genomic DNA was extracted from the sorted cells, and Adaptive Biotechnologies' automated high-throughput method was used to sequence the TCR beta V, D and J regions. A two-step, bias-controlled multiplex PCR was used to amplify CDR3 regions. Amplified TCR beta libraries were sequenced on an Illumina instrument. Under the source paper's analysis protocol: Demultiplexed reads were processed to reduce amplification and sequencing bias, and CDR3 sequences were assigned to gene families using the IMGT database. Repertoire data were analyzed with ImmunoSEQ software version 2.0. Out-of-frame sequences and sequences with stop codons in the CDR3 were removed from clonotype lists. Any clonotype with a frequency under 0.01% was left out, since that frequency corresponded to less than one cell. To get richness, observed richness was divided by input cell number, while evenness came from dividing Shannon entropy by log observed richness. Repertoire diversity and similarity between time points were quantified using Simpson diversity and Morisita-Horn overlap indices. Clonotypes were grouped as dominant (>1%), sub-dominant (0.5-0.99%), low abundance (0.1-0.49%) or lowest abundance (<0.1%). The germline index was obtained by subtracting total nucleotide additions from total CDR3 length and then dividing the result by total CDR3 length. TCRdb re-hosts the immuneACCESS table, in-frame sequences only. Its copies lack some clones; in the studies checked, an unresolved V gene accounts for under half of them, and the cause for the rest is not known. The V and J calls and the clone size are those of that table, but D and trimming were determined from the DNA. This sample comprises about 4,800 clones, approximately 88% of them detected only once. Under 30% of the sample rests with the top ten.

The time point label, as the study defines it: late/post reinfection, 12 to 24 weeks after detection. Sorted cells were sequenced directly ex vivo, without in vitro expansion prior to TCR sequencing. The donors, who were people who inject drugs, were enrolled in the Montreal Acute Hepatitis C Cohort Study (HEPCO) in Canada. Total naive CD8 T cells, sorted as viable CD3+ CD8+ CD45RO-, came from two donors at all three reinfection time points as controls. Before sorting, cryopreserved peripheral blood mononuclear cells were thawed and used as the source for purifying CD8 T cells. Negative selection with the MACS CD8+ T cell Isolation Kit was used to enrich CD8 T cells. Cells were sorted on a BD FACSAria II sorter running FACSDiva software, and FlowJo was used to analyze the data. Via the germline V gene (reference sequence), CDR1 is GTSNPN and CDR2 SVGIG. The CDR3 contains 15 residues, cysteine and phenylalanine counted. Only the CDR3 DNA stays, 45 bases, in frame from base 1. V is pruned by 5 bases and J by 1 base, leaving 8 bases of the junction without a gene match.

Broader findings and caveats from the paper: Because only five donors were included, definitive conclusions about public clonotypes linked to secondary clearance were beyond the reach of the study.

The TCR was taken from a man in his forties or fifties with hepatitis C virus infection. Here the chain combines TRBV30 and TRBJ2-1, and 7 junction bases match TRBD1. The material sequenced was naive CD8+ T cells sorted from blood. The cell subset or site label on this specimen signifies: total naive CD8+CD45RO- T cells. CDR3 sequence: CAWVDTGESYNEQFF. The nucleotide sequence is TGTGCCTGGGTAGATACAGGGGAATCCTACAATGAGCAGTTCTTC.